The T cell receptor beta chain under discussion was sequenced for a study of response to subunit inactivated influenza vaccine. There are many counts of this clonotype. The CDR3 runs 14 residues. V was clipped by 3 bases and J by 6 bases; unmatched bases: 5. TCRdb ran MiXCR on the RT-PCR reads and lists one entry per CDR3 protein. The repertoire has about 180,000 distinct CDR3 sequences, around 9% of them found once; the top ten carry approximately 10%. The input for sequencing was non-naive T cells sorted from PBMCs, taken on the day of vaccination. This chain uses TRBV12-3 or TRBV12-4 with TRBJ2-3; 8 nucleotides match TRBD2. This TCR was recovered from a man aged 45-65 years who received an inactivated influenza vaccine. In nucleotides, the CDR3 is TGTGCCAGCAGTTTCGGGGGGGCAGGGGATACGCAGTATTTT. Protein sequence: CASSFGGAGDTQYF.